The 9 T cell receptor beta chains in this list originate from one sample, sequenced in a study of cytomegalovirus exposure and HLA in healthy donors. The PCR used 60 Vbeta and 13 Jbeta primers. Sequencing used immunoSEQ multiplex PCR; TCRdb keeps in-frame clones, though not all of them. The listing records some 75,000 clones. The sequencing input was PBMCs. The receptors here all came from a man in his forties in good health and CMV-seronegative.

The chain is built from TRBV5-1 and TRBJ2-5; possible D gene TRBD2, 6 bases. The ends were cut back, 4 bases at V and 1 base at J, with 14 bases in the middle. In germline, CDR1 is SGHRS, CDR2 YFSETQ. The CDR3 is 15 residues long. The chain's CDR3 is CASSPGLGVQETQYF. The CDR3 DNA reads TGCGCCAGCAGCCCGGGACTGGGGGTCCAAGAGACCCAGTACTTC.

Details on this clone: A read error may account for a junction end that differs from germline. At the DNA level, this CDR3 is encoded by other sequences in the same sample as well. The chain combines TRBV19 with TRBJ1-1, with 7 bases identical to TRBD1. The CDR3 is 13 residues long. The germline CDR1 and CDR2 sequences are LNHDA and SQIVND (reference sequence). DNA of the CDR3: TGTGACAGTAGCAACAGGGGATACACTGAAGCTTTCTTT. Its translation is CDSSNRGYTEAFF.

V gene TRBV11-2 combines with J gene TRBJ2-3; 7 nucleotides match TRBD1. The V and J ends lost 4 bases and 2 bases, in that order; junction bases with no gene match: 6. The length of the CDR3 is 15 residues. Germline lookup yields CDR1 SGHAT and CDR2 FQNNGV. In nucleotides, the CDR3 is TGTGCCAGCAGCTCTCCGGGACAGCTCACAGATACGCAGTATTTT. Its protein product is CASSSPGQLTDTQYF.

The genes are TRBV10-1 and TRBJ2-3; D may be TRBD2 (6 bases). V gave up 8 bases and J gave up 3 bases, with 12 bases separating them. This CDR3 region has 13 residues. Per the germline V gene, CDR1 is WNHNN and CDR2 is SYGVQD (reference sequence). The CDR3 is CASRRDRTDTQYF. The CDR3 DNA reads as TGCGCCAGCCGGCGGGACCGGACAGATACGCAGTATTTT.

The chain carries TRBV29-1 and TRBJ1-1; 7 nucleotides line up with TRBD1. This CDR3 contains 12 residues. The ends lost 7 bases at V and 1 base at J; junction bases unmatched: 3. Germline loops: CDR1 SQVTM, CDR2 ANQGSEA. CDR3 loop: CSDGTENTEAFF. The DNA of the CDR3 is TGCAGCGACGGGACAGAGAACACTGAAGCTTTCTTT.

The V gene is TRBV2, the J gene TRBJ1-2, with D possibly being TRBD1 (6 bases). CDR3 size: 13 residues. CDR1 and CDR2 from the germline V gene are SNHLY and FYNNEI. Deletions cut 4 bases from V and 9 bases from J, with 15 bases between. CDR3 in amino acids: CASSAGVSISYTF. The CDR3 nucleotides read TGTGCCAGCAGTGCAGGGGTCTCTATAAGCTACACCTTC.

The chain joins TRBV5-4 to TRBJ1-2; the D is unclear. Germline-derived CDR1 and CDR2 are SGHNT and YYREEE (reference sequence). This CDR3 has 15 residues. The ends were cut back, 6 bases at V and 4 bases at J, with 19 bases in the middle. The CDR3, as DNA: TGTGCCAGCAACCGAGGCGGCCCGAGGGTCTATGGCTACACCTTC. Its translation: CASNRGGPRVYGYTF.

CDR3 nucleotides: TGTGCCAGCAGCGTAGTGGGGACAGGGCAGCCCCAGCATTTT. This sequence encodes CASSVVGTGQPQHF. V is TRBV7-8 and J is TRBJ1-5, with 9 bases fitting TRBD1. With 5 bases clipped from V and 7 bases from J, the junction kept 6 bases outside the gene matches. The CDR3 sequence is 14 residues long. Germline CDR1 SGHVS, CDR2 FQNEAQ.

V and J are TRBV10-1 and TRBJ1-6; unclear D gene. V lost 2 bases and J 6 bases, leaving 5 bases between the germline ends. Germline CDR1 reads WNHNN; CDR2 reads SYGVQD (reference sequence). This CDR3 comprises 13 residues. CDR3 residues: CASSEKRNSPLHF. CDR3 DNA: TGCGCCAGCAGTGAGAAGCGTAATTCACCCCTCCACTTT.